A single sample gave rise to the 20 T cell receptor beta chains below, sequenced in a study of CD8 T cells in Susac syndrome. Random hexamers served to reverse transcribe roughly 0.5 to 1 ug RNA. TCRdb re-called the immunoSEQ multiplex PCR reads through MiXCR, storing one row per CDR3 protein. The sample has roughly 150,000 distinct CDR3 sequences, approximately 90% seen once. Sequences were obtained from CD4+ T cells from PBMCs. These receptor sequences come from a human donor in good health.

This clonotype came up once. The CDR3 spells CASSFNRVYGYTF. The CDR3 DNA reads TGTGCCAGCAGCTTCAACAGGGTCTATGGCTACACCTTC. The chain combines TRBV7-2 with TRBJ1-2; D perhaps matches TRBD1 (6 bases). Trimming cost V 3 bases and J 4 bases, with 9 bases left between them. Germline V gives CDR1 SGHTA, CDR2 FQGNSA. The CDR3 is 13 residues long. The variable domain in full, with the rest retrieved from reference TRBV7-2 and TRBJ1-2, is GAGVSQSPSNKVTEKGKDVELRCDPISGHTALYWYRQSLGQGLEFLIYFQGNSAPDKSGLPSDRFSAERTGGSVSTLTIQRTQQEDSAVYLCASSFNRVYGYTFGSGTRLTVV.

The J gene is TRBJ2-5, the V gene TRBV20-1; D uncertain. Trimming pared 3 bases from V and 4 bases from J, leaving 6 bases between. Germline lookup yields CDR1 DFQATT and CDR2 SNEGSKA (reference sequence). This CDR3 has 11 amino acids. The CDR3 bases are TGCAGTGCTAGTGTTTCAGAGACCCAGTACTTC. Translated: CSASVSETQYF.

The CDR3 protein is CASTQAGPYEQYF. The CDR3 DNA follows: TGTGCCAGCACTCAGGCCGGGCCCTACGAGCAGTACTTC. V gene TRBV7-2 combines with J gene TRBJ2-7; no clear D. With 7 bases removed from V and 2 bases from J, the gap between germline ends came to 12 bases. In germline, CDR1 is SGHTA, CDR2 FQGNSA. The CDR3 is 13 residues long.

This clonotype was observed once. The chain joins TRBV30 to TRBJ1-2; 7 nucleotides align to TRBD1. The germline V gene encodes CDR1 GTSNPN and CDR2 SVGIG (reference sequence). After removal of 2 bases from V and 3 bases from J, the junction contained 3 bases not matched to a gene. The CDR3 extends over 13 amino acids. The CDR3 DNA is TGTGCCTGGAGTACAGGGGCTCACTATGGCTACACCTTC. It translates to CAWSTGAHYGYTF.

The gene calls are TRBV4-3 and TRBJ2-7; tentative D call: TRBD1 (5 bases). Per germline, CDR1 LGHNA and CDR2 YSLEER. CDR3 size: 14 residues. V dropped 4 bases and J dropped 5 bases, with 15 bases sitting between them. Written as DNA, the CDR3 is TGCGCCAGCAGCCTGACAGTTAGTGGGGACGAGCAGTACTTC. It codes for CASSLTVSGDEQYF.

V usage is TRBV7-6 and J usage is TRBJ1-3; a weak D match, TRBD1 (5 bases). The CDR3 extends over 17 amino acids. Germline V gene sequence: CDR1 SGHVS, CDR2 FNYEAQ. Deletions cut 5 bases from V and 0 bases from J, with 17 bases between. The CDR3: CASSVQPGRLSGNTIYF. CDR3 nucleotide sequence: TGTGCCAGCAGCGTACAACCGGGACGCCTCTCTGGAAACACCATATATTTT.

The rearrangement links TRBV20-1 to TRBJ2-7; unclear D gene. Between the trimmed V and J ends, which lost 3 bases and 6 bases, there was a span of 18 bases. The CDR3 runs to 14 residues. Germline-derived CDR1 and CDR2 are DFQATT and SNEGSKA (reference sequence). CDR3 sequence: CSASFPSSPCEQYF. The CDR3 DNA sequence: TGCAGTGCTAGTTTCCCATCCAGTCCCTGCGAGCAGTACTTC.

The chain recombines TRBV5-6 with TRBJ1-2; 9 bases map to TRBD1. The junction had 12 bases not matched to a gene; V was cut back by 4 bases and J by 8 bases. Germline assignment: CDR1 SGHDT and CDR2 YYEEEE. This CDR3 has 15 amino acids. The CDR3 is CASSDGQGQRGGYTF. CDR3 sequence (DNA): TGTGCCAGCAGCGATGGACAGGGGCAGAGGGGGGGCTACACCTTC. Combining the CDR3 with reference TRBV5-6 and TRBJ1-2 gives the whole variable domain DAGVTQSPTHLIKTRGQQVTLRCSPKSGHDTVSWYQQALGQGPQFIFQYYEEEERQRGNFPDRFSGHQFPNYSSELNVNALLLGDSALYLCASSDGQGQRGGYTFGSGTRLTVV.

This rearrangement joins TRBV7-9 to TRBJ1-1; D might be TRBD1 (5 bases). The CDR3 extends over 16 amino acids. V was pared by 5 bases and J by 0 bases, with 16 bases between. Germline V gene sequence: CDR1 SEHNR, CDR2 FQNEAQ (reference sequence). The CDR3: CASSPAGRIMNTEAFF. CDR3 sequence (DNA): TGTGCCAGCAGCCCGGCGGGACGAATTATGAACACTGAAGCTTTCTTT. Full variable domain (rest looked up from reference TRBV7-9 and TRBJ1-1): DTGVSQNPRHKITKRGQNVTFRCDPISEHNRLYWYRQTLGQGPEFLTYFQNEAQLEKSRLLSDRFSAERPKGSFSTLEIQRTEQGDSAMYLCASSPAGRIMNTEAFFGQGTRLTVV.

The chain joins TRBV19 to TRBJ2-5; 7 bases match TRBD1. CDR3 length: 14 residues. V was clipped by 5 bases and J by 4 bases; unmatched bases: 7. CDR1 and CDR2 (germline): LNHDA, SQIVND (reference sequence). The CDR3 coding sequence is TGTGCCAGTAGTTTAGGACAGGTTGGAGAGACCCAGTACTTC. This gives the protein CASSLGQVGETQYF.

The gene calls are TRBV4-3 and TRBJ1-3, with D tentatively TRBD1 (5 bases). This CDR3 is 15 amino acids long. Germline CDR1 is LGHNA and CDR2 is YSLEER. The V and J ends lost 4 bases and 2 bases respectively, with 12 bases between them. The CDR3 spells CASSPGGATGNTIYF. In DNA form, the CDR3 reads TGCGCCAGCAGCCCCGGTGGGGCAACTGGAAACACCATATATTTT.

V usage is TRBV7-2 and J usage is TRBJ2-3; D might be TRBD2 (5 bases). The CDR3 runs 12 residues. Germline CDR1 SGHTA, CDR2 FQGNSA. V lost 5 bases to trimming and J lost 7 bases, with 10 bases between them. Here the CDR3 DNA reads TGTGCCAGCAGCCTCCCGGGGAATACGCAGTATTTT. Translation: CASSLPGNTQYF.

The gene calls are TRBV4-1 and TRBJ1-4, with D unresolved. Germline CDR1 and CDR2: MGHRA and YSYEKL. V lost 3 bases and J 6 bases, leaving 5 bases between the germline ends. The CDR3 length is 12 residues. CDR3 nucleotides: TGCGCCAGCAGCCAGGCATATGAAAAACTGTTTTTT. This translates into CASSQAYEKLFF.

The CDR3 DNA follows: TGCGCCAGCAGCCAAGAAGGGAAAGGGGGGCATACCCAGTACTTC. Protein sequence: CASSQEGKGGHTQYF. The chain employs TRBV4-1 and TRBJ2-5; TRBD1 or TRBD2 may be the D gene (6 bases each). The V gene's germline CDR1 is MGHRA and CDR2 YSYEKL. This CDR3 region has 15 residues. V was pared by 0 bases and J by 8 bases, with 16 bases between.

The V and J genes are TRBV28 and TRBJ1-1; D gene uncertain. This CDR3 is built from 14 residues. Germline V gene lookup returns CDR1 MDHEN and CDR2 SYDVKM. Between the trimmed V and J ends, which lost 3 bases and 1 base, there was a span of 9 bases. The CDR3, as DNA: TGTGCCAGCAGTTTCCGACAACCGAACACTGAAGCTTTCTTT. Protein: CASSFRQPNTEAFF.

The chain links TRBV5-1 to TRBJ2-7; tentatively, D is TRBD1 (6 bases). The CDR3 is made up of 15 amino acids. Germline lookup yields CDR1 SGHRS and CDR2 YFSETQ. V was trimmed by 4 bases and J by 6 bases, leaving 20 bases between them. CDR3: CASSVDRTYVGEQYF. The CDR3 DNA follows: TGCGCCAGCAGCGTGGACAGAACCTACGTCGGCGAGCAGTACTTC.

This chain uses TRBV30 with TRBJ2-7; possible D gene TRBD1, 5 bases. The CDR3 extends over 13 amino acids. Germline CDR1 is GTSNPN and CDR2 is SVGIG (reference sequence). V was shortened by 2 bases and J by 2 bases, with 10 bases between the two germline ends. CDR3 region: CAWSKQGAYEQYF. The CDR3 bases are TGTGCCTGGAGTAAGCAAGGGGCCTACGAGCAGTACTTC. The variable domain in full, with the rest retrieved from reference TRBV30 and TRBJ2-7, is SQTIHQWPATLVQPVGSPLSLECTVEGTSNPNLYWYRQAAGRGLQLLFYSVGIGQISSEVPQNLSASRPQDRQFILSSKKLLLSDSGFYLCAWSKQGAYEQYFGPGTRLTVT.

The rearrangement joins TRBV20-1 to TRBJ2-5, with D perhaps being TRBD1 or TRBD2 (6 bases each). Germline V gene data show CDR1 as DFQATT and CDR2 as SNEGSKA (reference sequence). Trimming took 6 bases from V and 2 from J, leaving 16 bases between them. The CDR3 extends over 14 amino acids. The CDR3 bases are TGCAGTGCAATATGGGGGGCGCTTCAAGAGACCCAGTACTTC. As protein: CSAIWGALQETQYF.

The chain links TRBV20-1 to TRBJ2-5; D may be TRBD2 (5 bases). The V gene lost 0 bases and the J gene lost 4 bases, with 15 bases spanning the gap. The germline gives CDR1 DFQATT, CDR2 SNEGSKA (reference sequence). The CDR3 consists of 15 residues. DNA of the CDR3: TGCAGTGCTAGAGATCCGAGGAGAGGGAGAGAGACCCAGTACTTC. It yields the protein CSARDPRRGRETQYF.

The V and J genes are TRBV14 and TRBJ2-6; no clear D. This CDR3 contains 13 residues. V was trimmed by 3 bases and J by 1 base, leaving 1 base between them. Germline CDR1 SGHDN, CDR2 FVKESK. This CDR3 reads CASSQSGANVLTF. In DNA form, the CDR3 reads TGTGCCAGCAGCCAGTCTGGGGCCAACGTCCTGACTTTC.